These 17 T cell receptor beta chains were all obtained from the same sample, sequenced in a study of OX40 agonist ivuxolimab in advanced cancers. The library was built by means of the immunoSEQ multiplex PCR assay. Not all clones reach the TCRdb copy of this immuneACCESS table, which keeps in-frame sequences only. Checked studies attribute under half of the gap to unresolved V genes and leave the rest unexplained. The sample data list tens of thousands of clones, and around 94% of these were observed just once. The ten top clones hold about 12% of the sample. Sample: CD4+ or CD8+ T cells sorted from blood, taken in a trial of the OX40 agonist ivuxolimab. These receptors came from an adult with an advanced solid tumor such as melanoma, head and neck, liver or kidney cancer.

The chain recombines TRBV11-2 with TRBJ2-1; possibly TRBD2 for D (6 bases). This CDR3 contains 16 residues. CDR1 and CDR2 (germline): SGHAT, FQNNGV. V was trimmed by 6 bases and J by 5 bases, leaving 20 bases between them. CDR3 loop: CASSPLPGLVNNEQFF. Written as DNA, the CDR3 is TGTGCCAGCAGTCCCTTGCCGGGACTCGTAAACAATGAGCAGTTCTTC.

The chain recombines TRBV9 with TRBJ2-7; a weak D match, TRBD1 (5 bases). Germline lookup yields CDR1 SGDLS and CDR2 YYNGEE. Trimming shortened V by 4 bases and J by 0 bases, and 11 bases separated the two germline ends. This CDR3 is 14 amino acids long. CDR3 nucleotides: TGTGCCAGCAGCCCAGGACAAAGCTCCTACGAGCAGTACTTC. It yields the protein CASSPGQSSYEQYF.

The rearrangement uses TRBV11-2 and TRBJ2-5; D possibly corresponds to TRBD1 (5 bases). CDR1 SGHAT and CDR2 FQNNGV come from the germline V gene. V lost 6 bases to trimming and J lost 7 bases, with 9 bases between them. The CDR3 length is 11 residues. CDR3 nucleotide sequence: TGTGCCAGCAGTCTTACAGGGACCCAGTACTTC. Residues: CASSLTGTQYF.

The V call is TRBV7-9, the J call TRBJ2-1; 9 bases agree with TRBD2. The junction had 6 bases not matched to a gene; V was cut back by 5 bases and J by 10 bases. The CDR3 runs 13 residues. Germline-derived CDR1 and CDR2 are SEHNR and FQNEAQ (reference sequence). The CDR3, as DNA: TGTGCCAGCAGCCCCCAAAGCGGGAGGGAGCAGTTCTTC. It yields the protein CASSPQSGREQFF.

This chain links TRBV13 with TRBJ2-2, with D perhaps matching TRBD2 (5 bases). The CDR3 has 15 amino acids. V lost 2 bases and J 0 bases, leaving 7 bases between the germline ends. Per germline, CDR1 PRHDT and CDR2 FYEKMQ (reference sequence). In nucleotides, the CDR3 is TGTGCCAGCAGCTTACCGACTACGAACACCGGGGAGCTGTTTTTT. This gives the protein CASSLPTTNTGELFF. Full variable domain (remainder filled in from reference TRBV13 and TRBJ2-2): AAGVIQSPRHLIKEKRETATLKCYPIPRHDTVYWYQQGPGQDPQFLISFYEKMQSDKGSIPDRFSAQQFSDYHSELNMSSLELGDSALYFCASSLPTTNTGELFFGEGSRLTVL.

The gene calls are TRBV4-1 and TRBJ2-5; D uncertain. The germline CDR1 and CDR2 sequences are MGHRA and YSYEKL. CDR3 length equals 14 residues. V lost 1 base and J lost 5, with 11 bases in between. The CDR3 reads CASSQGAGLETQYF. CDR3 DNA: TGCGCCAGCAGCCAAGGAGCAGGCCTGGAGACCCAGTACTTC.

V and J are TRBV4-1 and TRBJ2-7, with D possibly being TRBD1 or TRBD2 (6 bases each). Trimming took 0 bases from V and 3 from J, leaving 12 bases between them. This CDR3 comprises 15 residues. Germline CDR1 reads MGHRA; CDR2 reads YSYEKL. The CDR3 DNA sequence: TGCGCCAGCAGCCAAGATCGTGAGGGGGGCTACGAGCAGTACTTC. Protein sequence: CASSQDREGGYEQYF.

V usage is TRBV19 and J usage is TRBJ2-1; possibly TRBD2 for D (5 bases). Germline V lookup: CDR1 LNHDA, CDR2 SQIVND (reference sequence). The CDR3 consists of 13 residues. The germline V and J ends were trimmed by 2 bases and 9 bases, with 11 bases remaining between them. The CDR3 protein is CASSIRTGIEQFF. DNA for the CDR3: TGTGCCAGTAGTATAAGGACCGGGATTGAGCAGTTCTTC.

The CDR3 nucleotides read TGCGCCAGCAGCTTAACTAGCGACCTCGGCGGGGAGCTGTTTTTT. Its translation is CASSLTSDLGGELFF. The rearrangement links TRBV5-1 to TRBJ2-2; 7 bases map to TRBD2. With V trimmed by 2 bases and J by 7 bases, 8 bases remained unmatched. The CDR3 runs 15 residues. Germline CDR1 is SGHRS and CDR2 is YFSETQ. Supplemented by reference TRBV5-1 and TRBJ2-2, the full variable domain reads KAGVTQTPRYLIKTRGQQVTLSCSPISGHRSVSWYQQTPGQGLQFLFEYFSETQRNKGNFPGRFSGRQFSNSRSEMNVSTLELGDSALYLCASSLTSDLGGELFFGEGSRLTVL.

The chain couples TRBV5-6 to TRBJ2-3, with D possibly matching TRBD1 (5 bases). Trimming cost V 3 bases and J 4 bases, with 15 bases left between them. The CDR3 spans 15 residues. From germline, CDR1 is SGHDT and CDR2 YYEEEE. The DNA of the CDR3 is TGTGCCAGCAGCTCCTATACAGGTAGCCCAGATACGCAGTATTTT. As protein: CASSSYTGSPDTQYF.

The chain has TRBV9 and TRBJ2-1, with TRBD2 matching 9 bases. The CDR3 is made up of 15 amino acids. J was trimmed by 4 bases and V by 0 bases; bases with no gene match: 2. The germline V gene has CDR1 SGDLS and CDR2 YYNGEE. The DNA for the CDR3 is TGTGCCAGCAGCGTAGATCTAGCGGGGTACAATGAGCAGTTCTTC. This sequence encodes CASSVDLAGYNEQFF.

The rearrangement uses TRBV15 and TRBJ2-3; 10 bases align to TRBD2. The CDR3 totals 16 residues. Unmatched junction bases numbered 7, after V lost 5 bases and J lost 2 bases. CDR1 and CDR2 from the germline V gene are LNHNV and YYDKDF (reference sequence). CDR3 sequence: CATSGGLARDTDTQYF. CDR3 coding DNA: TGTGCCACCAGCGGGGGACTAGCGAGGGACACAGATACGCAGTATTTT. Looking up the rest from reference TRBV15 and TRBJ2-3 gives the full variable domain: DAMVIQNPRYQVTQFGKPVTLSCSQTLNHNVMYWYQQKSSQAPKLLFHYYDKDFNNEADTPDNFQSRRPNTSFCFLDIRSPGLGDTAMYLCATSGGLARDTDTQYFGPGTRLTVL.

J is TRBJ2-1 and V is TRBV7-2; 8 bases are shared with TRBD1. Per the germline V gene, CDR1 is SGHTA and CDR2 is FQGNSA. This CDR3 is 15 amino acids long. V dropped 5 bases and J dropped 5; count of bases not matched to a gene: 8. CDR3 nucleotide sequence: TGTGCCAGCAGCCAAAAGGGGGGACAGGACAATGAGCAGTTCTTC. Translation gives CASSQKGGQDNEQFF.

The J gene is TRBJ2-1, the V gene TRBV27; 15 nucleotides align to TRBD2. The length of the CDR3 is 17 residues. Germline CDR1 MNHEY, CDR2 SMNVEV (reference sequence). V gave up 2 bases and J gave up 8 bases; unmatched junction bases: 7. The CDR3 region is CASSLMGLAGGGDEQFF. As DNA, the CDR3 is TGTGCCAGCAGTTTAATGGGACTAGCGGGAGGAGGAGATGAGCAGTTCTTC.

V usage is TRBV19 and J usage is TRBJ2-1; no definite D call. Germline CDR1 is LNHDA and CDR2 is SQIVND (reference sequence). The V end was cut by 1 base, the J end by 0 bases, with 4 bases between. The CDR3 is made up of 14 amino acids. The chain's CDR3 is CASSIGYSYNEQFF. DNA for the CDR3: TGTGCCAGTAGTATAGGGTACTCCTACAATGAGCAGTTCTTC.

J is TRBJ2-2 and V is TRBV11-3, with 13 bases aligning to TRBD2. Germline CDR1 reads SGHNT; CDR2 reads YENEEA. J gave up 7 bases and V 1 base, and 12 bases lay outside the gene matches. The CDR3 length is 19 residues. The CDR3: CASSLGRPGTSGMNGELFF. DNA of the CDR3: TGTGCCAGCAGCTTAGGTCGACCCGGGACTAGCGGGATGAACGGGGAGCTGTTTTTT.

This rearrangement joins TRBV11-2 to TRBJ2-7, with no clear D. The CDR3 consists of 16 residues. Trimming took off 4 bases at V and 5 bases at J, with 21 bases between the two ends. CDR1 is SGHAT, CDR2 FQNNGV, per germline. The DNA for the CDR3 is TGTGCCAGCAGCTCGAAGGCGGCTAGTATAATCGACGAGCAGTACTTC. Amino acids: CASSSKAASIIDEQYF.